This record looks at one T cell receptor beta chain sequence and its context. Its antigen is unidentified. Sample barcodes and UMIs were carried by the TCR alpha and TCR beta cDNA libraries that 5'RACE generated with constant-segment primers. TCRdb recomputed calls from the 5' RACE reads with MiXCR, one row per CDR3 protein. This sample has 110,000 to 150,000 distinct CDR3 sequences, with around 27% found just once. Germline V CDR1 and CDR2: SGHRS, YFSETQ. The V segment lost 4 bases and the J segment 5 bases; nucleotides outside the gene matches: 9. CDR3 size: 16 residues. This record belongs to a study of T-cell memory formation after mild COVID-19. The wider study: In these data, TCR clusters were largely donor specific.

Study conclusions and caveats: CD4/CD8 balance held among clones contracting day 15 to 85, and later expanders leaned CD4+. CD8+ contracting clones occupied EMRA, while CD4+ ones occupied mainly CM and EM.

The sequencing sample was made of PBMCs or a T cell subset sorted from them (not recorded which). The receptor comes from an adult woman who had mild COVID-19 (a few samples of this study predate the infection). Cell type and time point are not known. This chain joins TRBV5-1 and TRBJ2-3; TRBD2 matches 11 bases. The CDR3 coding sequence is TGCGCCAGCAGCACTGGGACTAGCGGACGGGAAGATACGCAGTATTTT. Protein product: CASSTGTSGREDTQYF.